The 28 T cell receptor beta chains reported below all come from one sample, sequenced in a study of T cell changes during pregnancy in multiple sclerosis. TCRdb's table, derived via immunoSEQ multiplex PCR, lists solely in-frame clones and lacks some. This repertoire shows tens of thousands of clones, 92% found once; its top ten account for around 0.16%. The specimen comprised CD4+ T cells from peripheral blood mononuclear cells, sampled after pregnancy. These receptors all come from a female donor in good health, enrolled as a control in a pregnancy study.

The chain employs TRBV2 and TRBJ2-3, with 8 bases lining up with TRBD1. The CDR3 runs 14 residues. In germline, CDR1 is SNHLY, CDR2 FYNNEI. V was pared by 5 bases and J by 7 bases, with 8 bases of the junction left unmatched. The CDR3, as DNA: TGTGCCAGCAGTAACGACAGGGGCCTAAATACGCAGTATTTT. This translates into CASSNDRGLNTQYF.

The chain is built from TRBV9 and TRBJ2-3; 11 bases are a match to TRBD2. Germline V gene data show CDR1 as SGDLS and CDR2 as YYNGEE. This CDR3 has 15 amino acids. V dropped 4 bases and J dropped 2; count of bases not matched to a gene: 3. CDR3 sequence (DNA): TGTGCCAGCAGCCCGACTAGCGGGGTCACAGATACGCAGTATTTT. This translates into CASSPTSGVTDTQYF.

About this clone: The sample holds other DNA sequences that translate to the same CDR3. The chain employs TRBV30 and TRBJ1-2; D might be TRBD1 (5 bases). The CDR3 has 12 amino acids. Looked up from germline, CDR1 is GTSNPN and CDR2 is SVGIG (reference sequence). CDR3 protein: CATGFGSGGYTF. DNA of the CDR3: TGTGCAACAGGCTTCGGCTCGGGTGGCTACACCTTC.

CDR3 region: CAWSDNRGKPQHF. For the CDR3, the DNA is TGTGCCTGGAGTGATAACAGGGGCAAGCCCCAGCATTTT. The chain is built from TRBV30 and TRBJ1-5; TRBD1 matches at 7 bases. The CDR3 runs to 13 residues. V gave up 1 base and J gave up 8 bases; unmatched junction bases: 5. CDR1 is GTSNPN and CDR2 is SVGIG in the germline V gene (reference sequence).

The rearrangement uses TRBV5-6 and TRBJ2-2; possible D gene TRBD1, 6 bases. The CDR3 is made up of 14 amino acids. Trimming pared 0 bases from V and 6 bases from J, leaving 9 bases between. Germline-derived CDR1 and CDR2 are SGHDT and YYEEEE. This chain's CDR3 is CASSLVQGSGELFF. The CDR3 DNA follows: TGTGCCAGCAGCTTGGTCCAGGGGTCCGGGGAGCTGTTTTTT.

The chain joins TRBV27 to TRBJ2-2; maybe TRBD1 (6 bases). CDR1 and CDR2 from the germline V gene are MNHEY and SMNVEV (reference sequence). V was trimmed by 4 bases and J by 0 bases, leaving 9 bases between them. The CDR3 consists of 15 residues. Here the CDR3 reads CASSWGHANTGELFF. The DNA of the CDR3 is TGTGCCAGCAGTTGGGGACATGCGAACACCGGGGAGCTGTTTTTT.

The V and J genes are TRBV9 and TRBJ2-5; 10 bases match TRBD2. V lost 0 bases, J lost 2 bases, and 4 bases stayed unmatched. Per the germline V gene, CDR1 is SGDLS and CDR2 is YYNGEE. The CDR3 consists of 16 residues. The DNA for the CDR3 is TGTGCCAGCAGCGTAGGCAGCGGGGGGGTACAAGAGACCCAGTACTTC. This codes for CASSVGSGGVQETQYF.

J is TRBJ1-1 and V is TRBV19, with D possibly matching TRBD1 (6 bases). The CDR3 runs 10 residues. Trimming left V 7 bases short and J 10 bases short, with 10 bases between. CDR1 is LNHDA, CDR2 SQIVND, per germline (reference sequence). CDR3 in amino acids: CASIRGRAFF. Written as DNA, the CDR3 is TGTGCCAGTATTAGGGGGAGAGCTTTCTTT.

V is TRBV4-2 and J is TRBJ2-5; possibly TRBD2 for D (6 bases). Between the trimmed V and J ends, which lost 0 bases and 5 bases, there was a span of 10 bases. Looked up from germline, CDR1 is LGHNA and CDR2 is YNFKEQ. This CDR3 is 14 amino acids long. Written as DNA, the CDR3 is TGTGCCAGCAGCCAAGATGGGGGGAGGGAGACCCAGTACTTC. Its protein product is CASSQDGGRETQYF.

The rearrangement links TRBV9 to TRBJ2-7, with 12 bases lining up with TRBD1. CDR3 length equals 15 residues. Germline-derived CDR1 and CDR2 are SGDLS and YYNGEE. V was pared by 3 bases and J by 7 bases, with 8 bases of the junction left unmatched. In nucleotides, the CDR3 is TGTGCCAGCAGCGCCCCGGGACAGGGGGCTGGAGAGCAGTACTTC. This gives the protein CASSAPGQGAGEQYF.

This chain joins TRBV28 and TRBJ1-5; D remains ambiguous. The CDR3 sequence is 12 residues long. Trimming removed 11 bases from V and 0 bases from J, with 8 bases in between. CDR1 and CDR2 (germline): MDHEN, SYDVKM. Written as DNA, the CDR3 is TGTGCCCACGGGAATAGCAATCAGCCCCAGCATTTT. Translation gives CAHGNSNQPQHF.

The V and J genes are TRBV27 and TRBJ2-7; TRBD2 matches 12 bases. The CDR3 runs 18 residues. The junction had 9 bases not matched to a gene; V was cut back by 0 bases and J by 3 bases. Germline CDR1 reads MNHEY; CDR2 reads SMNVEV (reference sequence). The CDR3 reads CASSLSGLAGGPGYEQYF. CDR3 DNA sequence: TGTGCCAGCAGTTTATCTGGGCTAGCGGGGGGGCCCGGCTACGAGCAGTACTTC.

CDR3 nucleotides: TGTGCCAGCAGTCGCACAGGGGGCGGGACTGAAGCTTTCTTT. Translation: CASSRTGGGTEAFF. V and J are TRBV28 and TRBJ1-1, with 9 positions matching TRBD1. Looked up from germline, CDR1 is MDHEN and CDR2 is SYDVKM. The CDR3 totals 14 residues. V lost 5 bases and J lost 5; bases outside the gene matches: 6. The full variable domain, its missing parts supplied by reference TRBV28 and TRBJ1-1, is DVKVTQSSRYLVKRTGEKVFLECVQDMDHENMFWYRQDPGLGLRLIYFSYDVKMKEKGDIPEGYSVSREKKERFSLILESASTNQTSMYLCASSRTGGGTEAFFGQGTRLTVV.

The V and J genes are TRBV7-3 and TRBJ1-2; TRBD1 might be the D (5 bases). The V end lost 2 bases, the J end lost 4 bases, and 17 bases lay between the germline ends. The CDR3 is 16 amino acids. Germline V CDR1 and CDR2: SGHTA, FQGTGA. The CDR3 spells CASSLGSGQPFYGYTF. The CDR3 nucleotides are TGTGCCAGCAGCTTAGGATCAGGGCAGCCCTTCTATGGCTACACCTTC.

This chain's CDR3 is CASSRVGDSYGYTF. The CDR3 DNA reads as TGTGCCAGCTCACGGGTTGGAGATAGCTATGGCTACACCTTC. The chain has TRBV18 and TRBJ1-2; D uncertain. V was shortened by 4 bases and J by 4 bases, with 13 bases between the two germline ends. Germline CDR1 and CDR2: KGHSH and LQKENI. The CDR3 length is 14 residues.

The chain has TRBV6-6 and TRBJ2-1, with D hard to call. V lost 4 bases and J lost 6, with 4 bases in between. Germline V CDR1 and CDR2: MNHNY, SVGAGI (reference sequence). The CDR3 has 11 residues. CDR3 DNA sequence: TGTGCCAGCAGTTGGAGCAATGAGCAGTTCTTC. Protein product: CASSWSNEQFF.

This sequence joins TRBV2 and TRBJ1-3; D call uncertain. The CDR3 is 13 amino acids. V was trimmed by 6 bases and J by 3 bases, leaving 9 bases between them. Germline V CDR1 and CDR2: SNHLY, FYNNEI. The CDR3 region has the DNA TGTGCCAGCAGGATGGGAGGTGGAAACACCATATATTTT. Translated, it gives CASRMGGGNTIYF.

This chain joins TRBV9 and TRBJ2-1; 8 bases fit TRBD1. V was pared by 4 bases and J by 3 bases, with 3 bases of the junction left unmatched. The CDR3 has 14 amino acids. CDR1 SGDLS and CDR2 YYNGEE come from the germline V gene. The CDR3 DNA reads TGTGCCAGCAGCTCCGGACAGGGCTACAATGAGCAGTTCTTC. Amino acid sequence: CASSSGQGYNEQFF.

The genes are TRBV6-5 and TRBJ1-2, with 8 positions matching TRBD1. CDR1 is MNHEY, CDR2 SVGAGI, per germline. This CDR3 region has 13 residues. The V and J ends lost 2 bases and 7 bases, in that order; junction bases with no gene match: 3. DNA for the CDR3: TGTGCCAGCAGTTACGGACAGGGCGGTGGCTACACCTTC. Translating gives CASSYGQGGGYTF.

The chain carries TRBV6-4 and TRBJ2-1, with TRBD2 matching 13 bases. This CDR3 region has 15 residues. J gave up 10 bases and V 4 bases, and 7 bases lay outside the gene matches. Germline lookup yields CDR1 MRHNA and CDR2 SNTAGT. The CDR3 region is CASSGGTSGVGEQFF. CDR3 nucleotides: TGTGCCAGCAGTGGTGGGACTAGCGGGGTAGGGGAGCAGTTCTTC.

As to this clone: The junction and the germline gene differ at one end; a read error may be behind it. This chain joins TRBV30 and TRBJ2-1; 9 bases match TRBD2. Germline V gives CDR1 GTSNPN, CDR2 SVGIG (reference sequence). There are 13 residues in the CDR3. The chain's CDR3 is CAWSVLGGGGLVF. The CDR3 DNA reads TGTGCCTGGAGTGTACTTGGCGGGGGGGGGTTGGTCTTC.

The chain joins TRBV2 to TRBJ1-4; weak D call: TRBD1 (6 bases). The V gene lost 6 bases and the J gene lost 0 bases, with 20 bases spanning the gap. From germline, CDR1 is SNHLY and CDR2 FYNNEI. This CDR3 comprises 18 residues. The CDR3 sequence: CASRKQGPASATNEKLFF. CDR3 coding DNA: TGTGCCAGCAGAAAACAGGGCCCGGCCAGTGCAACTAATGAAAAACTGTTTTTT.

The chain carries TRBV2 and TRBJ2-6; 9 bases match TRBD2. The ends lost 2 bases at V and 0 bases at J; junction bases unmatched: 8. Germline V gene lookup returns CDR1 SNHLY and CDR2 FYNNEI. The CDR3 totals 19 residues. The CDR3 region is CASSELKRGAASGANVLTF. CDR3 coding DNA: TGTGCCAGCAGTGAATTGAAGCGGGGGGCCGCCTCTGGGGCCAACGTCCTGACTTTC.

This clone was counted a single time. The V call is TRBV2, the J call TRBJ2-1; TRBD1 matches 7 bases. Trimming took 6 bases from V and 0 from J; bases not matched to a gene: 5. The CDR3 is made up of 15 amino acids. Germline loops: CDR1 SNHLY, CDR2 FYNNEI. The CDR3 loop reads CASSSTGSSYNEQFF. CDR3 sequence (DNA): TGTGCCAGCAGCTCGACAGGGAGCTCCTACAATGAGCAGTTCTTC. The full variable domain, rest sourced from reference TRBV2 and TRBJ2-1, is EPEVTQTPSHQVTQMGQEVILRCVPISNHLYFYWYRQILGQKVEFLVSFYNNEISEKSEIFDDQFSVERPDGSNFTLKIRSTKLEDSAMYFCASSSTGSSYNEQFFGPGTRLTVL.

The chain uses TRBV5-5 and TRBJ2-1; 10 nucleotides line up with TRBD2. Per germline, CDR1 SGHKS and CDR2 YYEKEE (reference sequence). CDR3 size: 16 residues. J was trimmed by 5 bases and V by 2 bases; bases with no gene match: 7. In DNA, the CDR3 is TGTGCCAGCAGCTTCCCCGTACTAGCGGGAAACAATGAGCAGTTCTTC. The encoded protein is CASSFPVLAGNNEQFF.

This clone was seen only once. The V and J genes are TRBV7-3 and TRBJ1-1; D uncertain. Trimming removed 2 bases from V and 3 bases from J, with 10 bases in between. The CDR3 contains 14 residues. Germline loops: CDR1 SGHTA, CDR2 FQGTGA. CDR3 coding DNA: TGTGCCAGCAGCTTATCGGGAGTTCACACTGAAGCTTTCTTT. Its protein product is CASSLSGVHTEAFF.

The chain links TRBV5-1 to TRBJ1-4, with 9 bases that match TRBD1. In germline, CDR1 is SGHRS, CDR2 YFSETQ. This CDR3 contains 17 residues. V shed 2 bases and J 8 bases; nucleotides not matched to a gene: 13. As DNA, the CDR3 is TGCGCCAGCAGCTTAGGCTGGGGCGGGACAGGGTCGGAAAAACTGTTTTTT. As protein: CASSLGWGGTGSEKLFF. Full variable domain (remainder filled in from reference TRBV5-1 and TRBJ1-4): KAGVTQTPRYLIKTRGQQVTLSCSPISGHRSVSWYQQTPGQGLQFLFEYFSETQRNKGNFPGRFSGRQFSNSRSEMNVSTLELGDSALYLCASSLGWGGTGSEKLFFGSGTQLSVL.

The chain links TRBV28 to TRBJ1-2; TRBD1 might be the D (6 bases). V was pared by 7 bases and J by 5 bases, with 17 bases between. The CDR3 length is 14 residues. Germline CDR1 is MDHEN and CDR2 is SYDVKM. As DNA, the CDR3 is TGTGCCAGCACCCTAGGACAGAAAGCTTATGGCTACACCTTC. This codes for CASTLGQKAYGYTF.